The rows below give T cell receptor beta chains drawn from one sample of a study of blood T cell repertoires in COVID-19. Profiled with immunoSEQ multiplex PCR; TCRdb holds only in-frame clones, not every one. The table lists a few hundred thousand clones, roughly nine tenths of them singletons. The sequenced sample consisted of PBMCs or T cells enriched from blood (not recorded which). The receptor set was obtained from a woman aged 30 to 39 who had recovered from COVID-19. Each CDR3 is given with its conserved first and last residue. The order of the fields is V gene, clone size, D gene, J gene, CDR3 length, CDR3 protein, CDR3 DNA. D genes are given only for firm matches. Part of the rows lack a size; the others show once, few, many or a class for expanded clones.

V gene: TRBV12-3/TRBV12-4
clone size: .
D gene: TRBD1
J gene: TRBJ2-7
CDR3 length: 12
CDR3 protein: CASSLEGQTQYF
CDR3 DNA: TGTGCCAGCAGTTTAGAGGGACAGACGCAGTACTTC

V gene: TRBV5-8
clone size: .
D gene: .
J gene: TRBJ1-5
CDR3 length: 19
CDR3 protein: CASSRRSWGGPESNQPQHF
CDR3 DNA: TGTGCCAGCAGCCGTAGATCTTGGGGGGGCCCTGAAAGCAATCAGCCCCAGCATTTT

V gene: TRBV6-2/TRBV6-3
clone size: .
D gene: TRBD1
J gene: TRBJ1-4
CDR3 length: 19
CDR3 protein: CASSYPDRAQGPYNEKLFF
CDR3 DNA: TGTGCCAGCAGTTACCCGGACAGGGCACAGGGGCCGTATAATGAAAAACTGTTTTTT

V gene: TRBV5-4
clone size: once
D gene: TRBD1
J gene: TRBJ1-2
CDR3 length: 15
CDR3 protein: CASSLGTGVFYGYTF
CDR3 DNA: TGTGCCAGCAGCTTAGGGACAGGGGTTTTCTATGGCTACACCTTC

V gene: TRBV6-2/TRBV6-3
clone size: .
D gene: .
J gene: TRBJ1-2
CDR3 length: 15
CDR3 protein: CASSYSSAFRSGYTF
CDR3 DNA: TGTGCCAGCAGTTACTCTTCGGCGTTTAGGAGTGGCTACACCTTC

V gene: TRBV5-5
clone size: .
D gene: .
J gene: TRBJ2-7
CDR3 length: 11
CDR3 protein: CASSSPYEQYF
CDR3 DNA: TGTGCCAGCAGCAGCCCGTACGAGCAGTACTTC

V gene: TRBV6-5
clone size: .
D gene: .
J gene: TRBJ1-1
CDR3 length: 13
CDR3 protein: CASSYPGSNEAFF
CDR3 DNA: TGTGCCAGCAGTTACCCAGGTTCCAATGAAGCTTTCTTT

V gene: TRBV4-2
clone size: .
D gene: .
J gene: TRBJ2-7
CDR3 length: 14
CDR3 protein: CASSQDLGPVEQYF
CDR3 DNA: TGTGCCAGCAGCCAAGACCTAGGCCCGGTCGAGCAGTACTTC

V gene: TRBV5-6
clone size: .
D gene: .
J gene: TRBJ2-3
CDR3 length: 13
CDR3 protein: CASSFPYTDTQYF
CDR3 DNA: TGTGCCAGCAGCTTCCCTTACACAGATACGCAGTATTTT

V gene: TRBV27
clone size: .
D gene: TRBD2
J gene: TRBJ2-5
CDR3 length: 15
CDR3 protein: CASRTSWFSRETQYF
CDR3 DNA: TGTGCCAGCAGGACTAGCTGGTTTTCTCGGGAGACCCAGTACTTC

V gene: TRBV20-1
clone size: .
D gene: TRBD2
J gene: TRBJ2-3
CDR3 length: 15
CDR3 protein: CSASLAGGSTDTQYF
CDR3 DNA: TGCAGTGCTAGTCTCGCGGGAGGGTCCACAGATACGCAGTATTTT

V gene: TRBV28
clone size: .
D gene: TRBD1
J gene: TRBJ1-1
CDR3 length: 14
CDR3 protein: CASSLNRGFTEAFF
CDR3 DNA: TGTGCCAGCAGTTTGAACAGGGGTTTCACTGAAGCTTTCTTT

V gene: TRBV12-3/TRBV12-4
clone size: .
D gene: .
J gene: TRBJ2-6
CDR3 length: 13
CDR3 protein: CASSLSGANVLTF
CDR3 DNA: TGTGCCAGCAGTTTGAGTGGGGCCAACGTCCTGACTTTC

V gene: TRBV5-1
clone size: .
D gene: .
J gene: TRBJ1-3
CDR3 length: 14
CDR3 protein: CASSSNNPGNTIYF
CDR3 DNA: TGCGCCAGCAGCTCAAACAACCCTGGAAACACCATATATTTT

V gene: TRBV5-1
clone size: .
D gene: .
J gene: TRBJ2-2
CDR3 length: 17
CDR3 protein: CASSNDVGGRITGELFF
CDR3 DNA: TGCGCCAGCAGCAACGACGTCGGGGGGCGTATCACCGGGGAGCTGTTTTTT

V gene: TRBV7-9
clone size: .
D gene: TRBD2
J gene: TRBJ2-1
CDR3 length: 15
CDR3 protein: CASSFRGTIYNEQFF
CDR3 DNA: TGTGCCAGCAGCTTCCGCGGGACTATATACAATGAGCAGTTCTTC

V gene: TRBV28
clone size: .
D gene: .
J gene: TRBJ1-1
CDR3 length: 16
CDR3 protein: CASSLWGAGGNTEAFF
CDR3 DNA: TGTGCCAGCAGTTTATGGGGAGCAGGTGGGAACACTGAAGCTTTCTTT

V gene: TRBV13
clone size: once
D gene: TRBD2
J gene: TRBJ2-1
CDR3 length: 16
CDR3 protein: CASSLVWRGGSNEQFF
CDR3 DNA: TGTGCCAGCAGCTTAGTTTGGCGGGGGGGCTCCAATGAGCAGTTCTTC

V gene: TRBV7-2
clone size: .
D gene: .
J gene: TRBJ1-5
CDR3 length: 13
CDR3 protein: CASSLLLGQPQHF
CDR3 DNA: TGTGCCAGCAGCCTACTGCTCGGGCAGCCCCAGCATTTT

V gene: TRBV9
clone size: .
D gene: .
J gene: TRBJ2-5
CDR3 length: 13
CDR3 protein: CASSVSGLETQYF
CDR3 DNA: TGTGCCAGCAGCGTAAGCGGGCTCGAGACCCAGTACTTC

V gene: TRBV23-1
clone size: few
D gene: .
J gene: TRBJ2-7
CDR3 length: 10
CDR3 protein: CASPGGEQYF
CDR3 DNA: TGCGCCAGCCCCGGGGGCGAGCAGTACTTC

V gene: TRBV30
clone size: .
D gene: .
J gene: TRBJ1-5
CDR3 length: 14
CDR3 protein: CAWSADGNNQPQHF
CDR3 DNA: TGTGCCTGGAGTGCGGACGGGAACAATCAGCCCCAGCATTTT

V gene: TRBV7-9
clone size: .
D gene: TRBD1
J gene: TRBJ1-6
CDR3 length: 15
CDR3 protein: CASSSGQGQGSPLHF
CDR3 DNA: TGTGCCAGCAGCTCCGGACAGGGGCAGGGTTCACCCCTCCACTTT

V gene: TRBV27
clone size: .
D gene: .
J gene: TRBJ1-1
CDR3 length: 14
CDR3 protein: CASSLTGGGTEAFF
CDR3 DNA: TGTGCCAGCAGCCTAACGGGGGGGGGTACTGAAGCTTTCTTT

V gene: TRBV10-3
clone size: .
D gene: TRBD1
J gene: TRBJ1-6
CDR3 length: 12
CDR3 protein: CAIRDRGSPLHF
CDR3 DNA: TGTGCCATCAGGGACAGGGGTTCACCCCTCCACTTT

V gene: TRBV10-3
clone size: .
D gene: TRBD1
J gene: TRBJ1-5
CDR3 length: 13
CDR3 protein: CATGTGSNQPQHF
CDR3 DNA: TGTGCCACCGGGACAGGGAGCAATCAGCCCCAGCATTTT